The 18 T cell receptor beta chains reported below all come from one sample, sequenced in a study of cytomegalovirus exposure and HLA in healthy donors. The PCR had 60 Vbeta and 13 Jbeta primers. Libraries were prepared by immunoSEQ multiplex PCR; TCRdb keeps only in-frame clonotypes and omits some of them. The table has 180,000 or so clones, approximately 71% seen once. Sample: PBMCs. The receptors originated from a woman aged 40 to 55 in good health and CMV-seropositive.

The chain's CDR3 is CASSDKTKQETQYF. CDR3 nucleotide sequence: TGTGCCAGCAGCGATAAGACTAAGCAAGAGACCCAGTACTTC. The chain combines TRBV11-1 with TRBJ2-5, with D perhaps TRBD2 (5 bases). The CDR3 runs 14 residues. Germline lookup yields CDR1 SGHAT and CDR2 FQDESV (reference sequence). The germline V and J ends were trimmed by 5 bases and 2 bases, with 12 bases remaining between them. The full variable domain, in which reference TRBV11-1 and TRBJ2-5 provide the parts outside the CDR3, is EAEVAQSPRYKITEKSQAVAFWCDPISGHATLYWYRQILGQGPELLVQFQDESVVDDSQLPKDRFSAERLKGVDSTLKIQPAELGDSAMYLCASSDKTKQETQYFGPGTRLLVL.

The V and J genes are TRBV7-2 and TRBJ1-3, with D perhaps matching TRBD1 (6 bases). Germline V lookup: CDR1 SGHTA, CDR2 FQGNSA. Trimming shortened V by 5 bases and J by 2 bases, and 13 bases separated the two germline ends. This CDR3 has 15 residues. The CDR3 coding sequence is TGTGCCAGCAGCGCCCGGTCAGGGGCTGGAAACACCATATATTTT. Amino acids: CASSARSGAGNTIYF.

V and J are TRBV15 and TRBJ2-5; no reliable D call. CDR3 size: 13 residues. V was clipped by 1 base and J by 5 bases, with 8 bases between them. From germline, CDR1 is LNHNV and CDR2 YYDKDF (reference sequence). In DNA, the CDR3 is TGTGCCACCAGCAGAGGTTATCAGGAGACCCAGTACTTC. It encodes CATSRGYQETQYF.

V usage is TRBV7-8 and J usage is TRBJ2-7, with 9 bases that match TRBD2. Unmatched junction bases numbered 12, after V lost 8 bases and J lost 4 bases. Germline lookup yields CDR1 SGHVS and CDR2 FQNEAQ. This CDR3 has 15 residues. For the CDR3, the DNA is TGTGCCAGCTCACTTTTGGGCGGGAGGGTGTACGAGCAGTACTTC. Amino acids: CASSLLGGRVYEQYF. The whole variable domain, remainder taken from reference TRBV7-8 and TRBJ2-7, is GAGVSQSPRYKVAKRGQDVALRCDPISGHVSLFWYQQALGQGPEFLTYFQNEAQLDKSGLPSDRFFAERPEGSVSTLKIQRTQQEDSAVYLCASSLLGGRVYEQYFGPGTRLTVT.

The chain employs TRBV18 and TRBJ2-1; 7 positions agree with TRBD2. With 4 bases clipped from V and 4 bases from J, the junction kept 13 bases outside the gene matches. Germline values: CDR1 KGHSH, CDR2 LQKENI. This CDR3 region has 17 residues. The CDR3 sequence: CASSLDLVTSVYNEQFF. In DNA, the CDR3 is TGTGCCAGCTCACTTGACCTAGTTACTAGCGTTTACAATGAGCAGTTCTTC.

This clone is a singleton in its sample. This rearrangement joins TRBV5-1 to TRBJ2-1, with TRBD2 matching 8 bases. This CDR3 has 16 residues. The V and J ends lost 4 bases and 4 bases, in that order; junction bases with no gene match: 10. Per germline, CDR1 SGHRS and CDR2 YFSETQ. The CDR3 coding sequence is TGCGCCAGCAGCCTCTCCGGGACGGGAGGGTACAATGAGCAGTTCTTC. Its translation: CASSLSGTGGYNEQFF.

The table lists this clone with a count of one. Written as DNA, the CDR3 is TGTGCCAGCAGCTTATCCGGGAGTATGCGCGAGCAGTACTTC. Translation gives CASSLSGSMREQYF. The J gene is TRBJ2-7, the V gene TRBV7-2, with a tentative D call TRBD2 (6 bases). Germline CDR1 reads SGHTA; CDR2 reads FQGNSA. The CDR3 is 14 amino acids. V was cut by 2 bases and J by 6 bases, with 14 bases left in between.

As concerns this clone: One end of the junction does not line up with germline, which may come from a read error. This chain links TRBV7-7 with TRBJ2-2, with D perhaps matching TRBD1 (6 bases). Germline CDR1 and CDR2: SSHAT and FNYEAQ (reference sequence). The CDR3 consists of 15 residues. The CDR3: CASRPNREHTGELFF. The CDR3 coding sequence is TGTGCTAGCAGACCTAACAGGGAACACACCGGGGAGCTGTTTTTT.

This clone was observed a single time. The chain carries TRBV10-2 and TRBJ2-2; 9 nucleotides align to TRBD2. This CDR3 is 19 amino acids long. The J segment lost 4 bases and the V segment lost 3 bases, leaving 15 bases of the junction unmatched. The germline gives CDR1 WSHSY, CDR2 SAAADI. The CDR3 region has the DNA TGCGCCAGCAGTGATCGTCGTGTGCGGGAGGGCCGAGGCACCGGGGAGCTGTTTTTT. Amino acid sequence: CASSDRRVREGRGTGELFF.

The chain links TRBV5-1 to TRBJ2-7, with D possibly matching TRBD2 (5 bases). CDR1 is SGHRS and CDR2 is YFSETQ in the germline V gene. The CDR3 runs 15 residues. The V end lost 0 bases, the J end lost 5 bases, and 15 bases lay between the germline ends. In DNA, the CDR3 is TGCGCCAGCAGCTTGGTCCCCGAGTTGAGGGACGAGCAGTACTTC. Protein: CASSLVPELRDEQYF.

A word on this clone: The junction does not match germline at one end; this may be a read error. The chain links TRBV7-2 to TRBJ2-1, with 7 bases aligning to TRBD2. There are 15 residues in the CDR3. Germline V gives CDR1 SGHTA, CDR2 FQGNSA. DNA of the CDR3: TGTGCCAGCAGCTTAAGGTCTAGCGGTTACAATCAGCAGTTCTTC. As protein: CASSLRSSGYNQQFF.

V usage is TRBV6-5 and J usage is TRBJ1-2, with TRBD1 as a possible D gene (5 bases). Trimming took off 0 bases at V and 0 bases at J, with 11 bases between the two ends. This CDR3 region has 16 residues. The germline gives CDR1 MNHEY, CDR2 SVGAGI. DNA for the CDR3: TGTGCCAGCAGTTACTCGGCACAGGATGCTAACTATGGCTACACCTTC. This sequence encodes CASSYSAQDANYGYTF.

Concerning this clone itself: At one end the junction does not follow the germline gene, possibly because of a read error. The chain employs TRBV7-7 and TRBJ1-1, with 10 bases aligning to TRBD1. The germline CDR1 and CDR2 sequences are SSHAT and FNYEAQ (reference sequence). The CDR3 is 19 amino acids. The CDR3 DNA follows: TGTGCTAGCAGCTTAGTCTTTGTTAGGGACAGGGGCGCGGACACTGAAGCTTTCTTT. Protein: CASSLVFVRDRGADTEAFF.

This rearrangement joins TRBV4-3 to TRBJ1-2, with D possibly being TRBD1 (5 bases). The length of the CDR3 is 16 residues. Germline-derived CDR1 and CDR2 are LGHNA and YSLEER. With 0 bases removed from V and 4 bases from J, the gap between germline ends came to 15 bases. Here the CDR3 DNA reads TGCGCCAGCAGCCAAGATCTAGCGGGACCTCCCTATGGCTACACCTTC. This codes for CASSQDLAGPPYGYTF.

The CDR3 is CARQPWMAPAGAMWNEQYF. Here the CDR3 DNA reads TGTGCCAGACAACCATGGATGGCTCCAGCAGGGGCTATGTGGAACGAGCAGTACTTC. The rearrangement links TRBV28 to TRBJ2-7; TRBD1 might be the D (6 bases). This CDR3 comprises 19 residues. The germline V gene encodes CDR1 MDHEN and CDR2 SYDVKM. V was trimmed by 9 bases and J by 5 bases, leaving 35 bases between them.

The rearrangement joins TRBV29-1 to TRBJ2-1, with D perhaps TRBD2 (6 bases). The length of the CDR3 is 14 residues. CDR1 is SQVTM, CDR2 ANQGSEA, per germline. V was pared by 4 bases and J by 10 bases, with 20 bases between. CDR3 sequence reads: CSVARSASEDEQFF. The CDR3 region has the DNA TGCAGCGTTGCGAGGTCTGCTAGCGAGGACGAGCAGTTCTTC.

CDR3: CASSYGTQIRRETQYF. CDR3 sequence (DNA): TGTGCCAGCAGCTACGGAACTCAGATACGGAGAGAGACCCAGTACTTC. V and J are TRBV7-8 and TRBJ2-5; D is undetermined. The CDR3 loop spans 16 amino acids. V was pared by 4 bases and J by 4 bases, with 19 bases between. Germline V gives CDR1 SGHVS, CDR2 FQNEAQ.

The CDR3 reads CASRGGGSSYNEQFF. In nucleotides, the CDR3 is TGTGCCAGTAGAGGCGGGGGGAGCTCCTACAATGAGCAGTTCTTC. The chain combines TRBV19 with TRBJ2-1, with 8 positions matching TRBD2. Germline CDR1 LNHDA, CDR2 SQIVND (reference sequence). V gave up 6 bases and J gave up 0 bases; unmatched junction bases: 4. The CDR3 runs 15 residues.